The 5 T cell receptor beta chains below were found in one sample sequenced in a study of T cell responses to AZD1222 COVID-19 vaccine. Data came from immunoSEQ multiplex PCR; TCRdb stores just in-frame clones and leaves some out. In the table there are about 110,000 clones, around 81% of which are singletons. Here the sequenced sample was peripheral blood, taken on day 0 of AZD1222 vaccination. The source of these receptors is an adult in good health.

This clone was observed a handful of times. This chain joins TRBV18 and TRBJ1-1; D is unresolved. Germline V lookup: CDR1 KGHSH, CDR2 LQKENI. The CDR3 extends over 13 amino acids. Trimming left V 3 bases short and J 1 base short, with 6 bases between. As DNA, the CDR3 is TGTGCCAGCTCACCTGGAGAGAACACTGAAGCTTTCTTT. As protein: CASSPGENTEAFF.

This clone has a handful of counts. The CDR3 region has the DNA TGTGCCAGCAGGGGACGGGGTTGGGAGCAGTACTTC. It yields the protein CASRGRGWEQYF. This chain uses TRBV28 with TRBJ2-7, with D tentatively TRBD1 or TRBD2 (5 bases each). This CDR3 has 12 amino acids. The germline CDR1 and CDR2 sequences are MDHEN and SYDVKM. With 6 bases removed from V and 7 bases from J, the gap between germline ends came to 13 bases.

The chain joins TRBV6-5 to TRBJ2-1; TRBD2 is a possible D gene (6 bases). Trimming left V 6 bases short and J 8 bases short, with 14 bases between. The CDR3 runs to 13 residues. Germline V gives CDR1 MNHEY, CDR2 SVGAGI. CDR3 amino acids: CASRNGGDDEQFF. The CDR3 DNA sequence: TGTGCCAGCAGAAACGGGGGTGACGATGAGCAGTTCTTC.

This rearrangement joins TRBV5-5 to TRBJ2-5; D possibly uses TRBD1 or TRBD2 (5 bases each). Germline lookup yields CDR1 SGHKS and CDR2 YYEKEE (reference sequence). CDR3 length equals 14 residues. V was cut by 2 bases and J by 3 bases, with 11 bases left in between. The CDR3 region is CASSLGDPKETQYF. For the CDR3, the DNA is TGTGCCAGCAGCTTAGGGGACCCCAAAGAGACCCAGTACTTC.

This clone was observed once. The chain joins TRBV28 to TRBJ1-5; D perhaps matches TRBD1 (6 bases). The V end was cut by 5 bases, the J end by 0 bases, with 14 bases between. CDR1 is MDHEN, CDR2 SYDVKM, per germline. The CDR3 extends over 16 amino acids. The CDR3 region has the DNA TGTGCCAGCAGTCTGGGGGAACAGGGTAGCAATCAGCCCCAGCATTTT. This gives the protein CASSLGEQGSNQPQHF.